One and the same sample provided the 26 T cell receptor beta chains below, sequenced in a study of CD8+ T cells in alopecia areata. cDNA serving as the sequencing template came from extracted, reverse transcribed RNA. Clones were sequenced by immunoSEQ multiplex PCR, and TCRdb holds only the in-frame ones, with some missing. The repertoire includes hundreds of thousands of clones, less than 80% of them detected once, and 0.95% to 1.5% sits in the top ten. The input for sequencing was CD4+ T cells sorted from blood, taken at week 0. The origin of the receptors is a human donor with alopecia areata.

This clone was seen ten or more times. The J gene is TRBJ1-5, the V gene TRBV27; D is undetermined. Per the germline V gene, CDR1 is MNHEY and CDR2 is SMNVEV (reference sequence). The CDR3 spans 15 residues. Trimming left V 0 bases short and J 4 bases short, with 10 bases between. This CDR3 reads CASSLSAGPNQPQHF. The CDR3 coding sequence is TGTGCCAGCAGTTTATCAGCTGGGCCTAATCAGCCCCAGCATTTT.

A note on this clone: Other DNA sequences in this specimen translate into the identical CDR3. In DNA, the CDR3 is TGTGCCAGCTCACGCGACAGGGGTGGGCAGCCCCAGCATTTT. Encoded protein: CASSRDRGGQPQHF. This sequence joins TRBV18 and TRBJ1-5; 8 nucleotides align to TRBD1. The J segment lost 7 bases and the V segment lost 4 bases, leaving 6 bases of the junction unmatched. Germline CDR1 is KGHSH and CDR2 is LQKENI. The CDR3 runs 14 residues.

The table lists this clone with a few counts. The CDR3 region has the DNA TGTGCCAGCTCACCACCTAACACAGATACGCAGTATTTT. This gives the protein CASSPPNTDTQYF. The rearrangement joins TRBV18 to TRBJ2-3; D is unresolved. The CDR3 is made up of 13 amino acids. The V gene lost 0 bases and the J gene lost 2 bases, with 3 bases spanning the gap. The germline V gene encodes CDR1 KGHSH and CDR2 LQKENI.

The chain uses TRBV5-1 and TRBJ1-1; perhaps TRBD1 as D (6 bases). CDR3 size: 12 residues. From germline, CDR1 is SGHRS and CDR2 YFSETQ. V shed 3 bases and J shed 11 bases, with 14 bases lying between them. CDR3 loop: CASSSPGVEAFF. CDR3 DNA: TGCGCCAGCAGCTCCCCAGGGGTTGAGGCTTTCTTT. Combining the CDR3 with reference TRBV5-1 and TRBJ1-1 gives the whole variable domain KAGVTQTPRYLIKTRGQQVTLSCSPISGHRSVSWYQQTPGQGLQFLFEYFSETQRNKGNFPGRFSGRQFSNSRSEMNVSTLELGDSALYLCASSSPGVEAFFGQGTRLTVV.

The chain has TRBV9 and TRBJ2-5; D possibly corresponds to TRBD1 (7 bases). The V end lost 0 bases, the J end lost 14 bases, and 20 bases lay between the germline ends. CDR3 length: 14 residues. Germline V lookup: CDR1 SGDLS, CDR2 YYNGEE. CDR3: CASSVGPLATGLYF. The CDR3 DNA follows: TGTGCCAGCAGCGTAGGACCCCTAGCGACAGGGCTCTACTTC.

The rearrangement joins TRBV29-1 to TRBJ2-3; D gene ambiguous. V was cut by 4 bases and J by 4 bases, with 3 bases left in between. Germline CDR1 is SQVTM and CDR2 is ANQGSEA. The CDR3 length is 10 residues. The CDR3 DNA reads TGCAGCGTTGCGGCAGATACGCAGTATTTT. This translates into CSVAADTQYF.

V is TRBV2 and J is TRBJ2-2; TRBD2 matches 10 bases. Trimming at V came to 6 bases and at J to 2 bases, leaving 6 bases not matched to a gene. Germline CDR1 is SNHLY and CDR2 is FYNNEI. There are 16 residues in the CDR3. The CDR3 DNA sequence: TGTGCCAGCAGCCGACCTAGCGGGGGAAACACCGGGGAGCTGTTTTTT. Its translation: CASSRPSGGNTGELFF.

The chain joins TRBV5-4 to TRBJ2-5; possibly TRBD1 or TRBD2 for D (6 bases each). The germline V and J ends were trimmed by 2 bases and 4 bases, with 15 bases remaining between them. CDR3 size: 15 residues. The germline V gene encodes CDR1 SGHNT and CDR2 YYREEE (reference sequence). In nucleotides, the CDR3 is TGTGCCAGCAGCTTCTCGGGGGCGGTCCGAGAGACCCAGTACTTC. This sequence encodes CASSFSGAVRETQYF.

The CDR3 nucleotides are TGCGCCAGCAGCTTGTTGGGGTCCCCCCAAGAGACCCAGTACTTC. It specifies CASSLLGSPQETQYF. The rearrangement uses TRBV5-1 and TRBJ2-5; D gene unclear. The germline V gene has CDR1 SGHRS and CDR2 YFSETQ. Trimming cost V 1 base and J 1 base, with 11 bases left between them. The CDR3 extends over 15 amino acids.

V is TRBV4-2 and J is TRBJ2-5, with a weak D call TRBD2 (5 bases). V lost 5 bases to trimming and J lost 2 bases, with 9 bases between them. CDR1 is LGHNA, CDR2 YNFKEQ, per germline. The CDR3 consists of 13 residues. In DNA form, the CDR3 reads TGTGCCAGCAGCTACACTAGTCAAGAGACCCAGTACTTC. This gives the protein CASSYTSQETQYF.

This clone was picked up one time. The rearrangement uses TRBV30 and TRBJ2-3; 9 bases are a match to TRBD2. Germline trimming cut 0 bases from V and 4 bases from J; bases unmatched to any gene: 2. CDR1 is GTSNPN and CDR2 is SVGIG in the germline V gene (reference sequence). CDR3 length: 14 residues. The CDR3 DNA reads TGTGCCTGGAGTGTAGGACTAGCGTCAGATACGCAGTATTTT. This sequence encodes CAWSVGLASDTQYF.

The chain carries TRBV11-2 and TRBJ2-5; tentative D call: TRBD2 (6 bases). Germline V CDR1 and CDR2: SGHAT, FQNNGV. This CDR3 region has 15 residues. V was pared by 3 bases and J by 5 bases, with 16 bases between. CDR3 coding DNA: TGTGCCAGCAGCTTGACTAGTTCTTTTACGGAGACCCAGTACTTC. Translating it yields CASSLTSSFTETQYF. The variable domain in full, with the rest retrieved from reference TRBV11-2 and TRBJ2-5, is EAGVAQSPRYKIIEKRQSVAFWCNPISGHATLYWYQQILGQGPKLLIQFQNNGVVDDSQLPKDRFSAERLKGVDSTLKIQPAKLEDSAVYLCASSLTSSFTETQYFGPGTRLLVL.

Only a few counts were recorded for this clone. The rearrangement joins TRBV4-3 to TRBJ2-6; 7 nucleotides line up with TRBD1. With 9 bases clipped from V and 1 base from J, the junction kept 6 bases outside the gene matches. CDR1 is LGHNA and CDR2 is YSLEER in the germline V gene. The CDR3 contains 15 residues. In nucleotides, the CDR3 is TGCGCCAGTGGGACAGCCGTTTCTGGGGCCAACGTCCTGACTTTC. This codes for CASGTAVSGANVLTF.

This clone was counted a few times. V gene TRBV29-1 combines with J gene TRBJ2-7, with D unresolved. Germline assignment: CDR1 SQVTM and CDR2 ANQGSEA. V lost 7 bases to trimming and J lost 1 base, with 14 bases between them. The CDR3 spans 13 residues. The CDR3 region is CSAAVGTSYEQYF. The DNA for the CDR3 is TGCAGCGCGGCGGTTGGCACTTCCTACGAGCAGTACTTC.

The CDR3 DNA is TGTGCCTGGAGTACCGGGACACCAATTCTCTCTGGAAACACCATATATTTT. Protein product: CAWSTGTPILSGNTIYF. V usage is TRBV30 and J usage is TRBJ1-3, with a possible D match to TRBD1 (6 bases). The CDR3 extends over 17 amino acids. Germline V gives CDR1 GTSNPN, CDR2 SVGIG (reference sequence). V lost 2 bases to trimming and J lost 0 bases, with 17 bases between them.

The V call is TRBV7-9, the J call TRBJ2-5, with D hard to call. In germline, CDR1 is SEHNR, CDR2 FQNEAQ (reference sequence). Trimming shortened V by 2 bases and J by 5 bases, and 12 bases separated the two germline ends. The CDR3 contains 14 residues. CDR3 DNA: TGTGCCAGCAGCTTACCACCGACTGGGGAGACCCAGTACTTC. It yields the protein CASSLPPTGETQYF.

The rearrangement uses TRBV5-1 and TRBJ2-6; D is unclear. The length of the CDR3 is 15 residues. Germline CDR1 reads SGHRS; CDR2 reads YFSETQ. Trimming cost V 1 base and J 0 bases, with 5 bases left between them. CDR3: CASSLKSSGANVLTF. The DNA for the CDR3 is TGCGCCAGCAGCTTGAAGAGCTCTGGGGCCAACGTCCTGACTTTC.

The V call is TRBV18, the J call TRBJ1-2; no clear D gene. CDR3 length: 14 residues. Germline lookup yields CDR1 KGHSH and CDR2 LQKENI. The V gene lost 2 bases and the J gene lost 4 bases, with 11 bases spanning the gap. The CDR3 nucleotides read TGTGCCAGCTCACCAGCTCCCCGTGGCTATGGCTACACCTTC. It yields the protein CASSPAPRGYGYTF.

V is TRBV7-9 and J is TRBJ1-2; D is possibly TRBD1 (6 bases). V was shortened by 2 bases and J by 4 bases, with 8 bases between the two germline ends. CDR3 length: 13 residues. The V gene's germline CDR1 is SEHNR and CDR2 FQNEAQ (reference sequence). CDR3 amino acids: CASSLTGSYGYTF. The CDR3 nucleotides are TGTGCCAGCAGCTTAACAGGGTCCTATGGCTACACCTTC. Full variable domain (outside the CDR3, taken from reference TRBV7-9 and TRBJ1-2): DTGVSQNPRHKITKRGQNVTFRCDPISEHNRLYWYRQTLGQGPEFLTYFQNEAQLEKSRLLSDRFSAERPKGSFSTLEIQRTEQGDSAMYLCASSLTGSYGYTFGSGTRLTVV.

The V call is TRBV29-1, the J call TRBJ2-6; D uncertain. Germline CDR1 and CDR2: SQVTM and ANQGSEA. V was trimmed by 6 bases and J by 3 bases, leaving 12 bases between them. The CDR3 covers 14 residues. CDR3 region: CSVSRGGGANVLTF. As DNA, the CDR3 is TGCAGCGTCTCACGTGGTGGTGGGGCCAACGTCCTGACTTTC.

J is TRBJ2-7 and V is TRBV7-3; D call uncertain. The CDR3 has 14 amino acids. Germline V lookup: CDR1 SGHTA, CDR2 FQGTGA. Trimming shortened V by 5 bases and J by 0 bases, and 11 bases separated the two germline ends. CDR3 sequence (DNA): TGTGCCAGCAGCCTCAATGCAGACTCCTACGAGCAGTACTTC. It yields the protein CASSLNADSYEQYF.

CDR3 region: CASSSWSRNTGELFF. In DNA form, the CDR3 reads TGTGCCAGCAGCTCCTGGTCGAGGAACACCGGGGAGCTGTTTTTT. The V call is TRBV5-6, the J call TRBJ2-2; no reliable D call. V was clipped by 3 bases and J by 1 base, with 10 bases between them. Germline V lookup: CDR1 SGHDT, CDR2 YYEEEE. The CDR3 has 15 amino acids.

This chain connects TRBV7-2 to TRBJ1-5; D ambiguous. Trimming left V 7 bases short and J 4 bases short, with 17 bases between. The CDR3 has 15 residues. CDR1 and CDR2 (germline): SGHTA, FQGNSA. As DNA, the CDR3 is TGTGCCAGCACGAAGAGCCCGGGAGGAAATCAGCCCCAGCATTTT. It specifies CASTKSPGGNQPQHF.

V is TRBV30 and J is TRBJ2-3, with D perhaps TRBD2 (5 bases). Per germline, CDR1 GTSNPN and CDR2 SVGIG (reference sequence). The CDR3 consists of 14 residues. V was pared by 2 bases and J by 2 bases, with 11 bases between. The CDR3 loop is CAWSPGRTTDTQYF. CDR3 bases: TGTGCCTGGAGTCCGGGAAGAACCACAGATACGCAGTATTTT.

The rearrangement links TRBV4-2 to TRBJ1-1, with TRBD1 identical over 11 bases. This CDR3 spans 18 amino acids. V gave up 4 bases and J gave up 1 base; unmatched junction bases: 11. The germline V gene has CDR1 LGHNA and CDR2 YNFKEQ. CDR3 bases: TGTGCCAGCAGCCCCGCGGACAGGGGGCTAAGGGGGAACACTGAAGCTTTCTTT. Amino acids: CASSPADRGLRGNTEAFF.

This chain connects TRBV25-1 to TRBJ1-1; 8 bases are shared with TRBD1. The CDR3 is 13 amino acids. V was pared by 5 bases and J by 9 bases, with 8 bases of the junction left unmatched. Germline CDR1 MGHDK, CDR2 SYGVNS. The CDR3 sequence: CASSTLGQGQAFF. CDR3 in DNA: TGTGCCAGCAGTACCCTAGGACAGGGTCAAGCTTTCTTT. Full variable domain (outside the CDR3, taken from reference TRBV25-1 and TRBJ1-1): EADIYQTPRYLVIGTGKKITLECSQTMGHDKMYWYQQDPGMELHLIHYSYGVNSTEKGDLSSESTVSRIRTEHFPLTLESARPSHTSQYLCASSTLGQGQAFFGQGTRLTVV.